This T cell receptor beta chain originates from a study of blood T cell repertoires in COVID-19. The CDR3 covers 16 residues. J was trimmed by 8 bases and V by 4 bases; bases with no gene match: 13. Germline V CDR1 and CDR2: MGHRA, YSYEKL. The sample holds a few counts of this clone. Libraries were prepared by immunoSEQ multiplex PCR; TCRdb keeps only in-frame clonotypes and omits some of them. The sample comprises 100,000 to 110,000 clones, about 80% of which are singletons, and under 35% rests with the top ten. The TCR was taken from a man in his sixties or seventies with active or convalescent COVID-19. Sequenced material: peripheral blood. The rearrangement links TRBV4-1 to TRBJ2-3, with TRBD1 matching 9 bases. CDR3 amino acids: CASSPGAGQGGGTQYF. CDR3 in DNA: TGCGCCAGCAGCCCGGGGGCGGGACAGGGTGGTGGTACGCAGTATTTT.